What follows is one TCR beta chain and its context. Its antigen specificity is not known. Nothing much larger sits one base from this clone, and base qualities are not available. This sample is drawn from a study of blood T cell repertoires in COVID-19 (TCRdb year 2020). For the study in its entirety: Samples from collaborators originated in the United States, Italy and Spain and spanned both the acute and convalescent phases of COVID-19. Subjects who had been exposed to COVID-19, were actively infected with it, or had recovered from it provided the deeply sampled blood TCRbeta repertoires that made up the dataset. The material from the prospective study consisted of cDNA or gDNA derived from T cells, B-cell-depleted T cells, or PBMCs. Nearly every sample came with metadata listing a de-identified subject ID, COVID-19 status, age in years and sex. Where HLA class I and class II types were available, the types were taken from metadata supplied by the sample provider, not from assay-based typing. The repertoires were released in a freely available public database meant as a resource for research on the immune response to SARS-CoV-2. Samples were obtained from the ongoing ImmuneRACE study (first 160 participants) and from about 1,300 subjects provided by 6 global collaborators.

Collaborating institutions collected whole blood in K2EDTA tubes following their own protocols. Collaborator samples were shipped for TCRbeta analysis as frozen whole blood, isolated PBMCs, or DNA extracted from either sample type. V loses 4 bases at its end and J loses 0 bases; junction bases beyond the gene matches: 2. The CDR3 holds 14 amino acids from the cysteine to the phenylalanine. The read is trimmed to its CDR3 DNA, 42 bases read in frame from base 1. Reading the germline V gene gives CDR1 SGHRS and CDR2 YFSETQ. TCRbeta CDR3 regions were amplified from genomic DNA using the immunoSEQ Assay, a bias-controlled multiplex PCR. As for the original processing: Within the assay, amplification of reference gene primers was used to estimate how many nucleated cells each sample contained. To quantify the absolute abundance of each unique TCRbeta CDR3 rearrangement, sequence reads were collapsed and filtered. Productive Simpson clonality was computed per sample as the square root of Simpson's diversity index over productive rearrangements. Not all clones reach the TCRdb copy of this immuneACCESS table, which keeps in-frame sequences only. Checked studies attribute under half of the gap to unresolved V genes and leave the rest unexplained. V, J and clone size derive from that table, while D and trimming were established from the DNA sequence. This sample comprises about 94,000 clones, approximately 83% of them detected only once. About 6.3% of the sample comes from the top ten.

Overall study outcomes, separate from this receptor: How much clinical and demographic metadata was included differed by source and by participant, and the metadata was provided uncurated.

This sequence originates from a man aged 55 to 70 with acute or convalescent COVID-19. This receptor chain uses TRBV5-1 and TRBJ2-7, with 9 bases matching TRBD1. Sequencing was performed on peripheral blood. The DNA sequence is given as TGCGCCAGCAGCGCGGGACAGGGCTCCTACGAGCAGTACTTC. This gives the protein CASSAGQGSYEQYF.